A selection of T cell receptor beta chains follows, all from one sample in a study of cytomegalovirus exposure and HLA in healthy donors. Here immunoSEQ multiplex PCR was the method, and the copy in TCRdb shows in-frame clones only, minus some. The data show tens of thousands of clones, around three quarters seen once. Sequencing input: PBMCs. Receptors originate from a man aged 25 to 45 in good health and CMV-seropositive. Each CDR3 is given with its conserved first and last residue. The D gene is left open where the match is weak. Clone sizes are given selectively: once, few, many, or a class where the clone is expanded.

v_gene: TRBV12-2
j_gene: TRBJ1-6
abundance: NA
d_gene: NA
CDR3nt: TGTGCAAGTCGAAGGAGGTCCCGAACAGTCCCTTATAATTCACCCCTCCACTTT
CDR3aa: CASRRRSRTVPYNSPLHF

v_gene: TRBV4-1
j_gene: TRBJ1-5
abundance: NA
d_gene: NA
CDR3nt: TGCGCCAGCAGCCAAGGCCGGGGACTCAGCAATCAGCCCCAGCATTTT
CDR3aa: CASSQGRGLSNQPQHF

v_gene: TRBV19
j_gene: TRBJ1-5
abundance: NA
d_gene: NA
CDR3nt: TGTGCCAGTGGGACTTATAGCAATCAGCCCCAGCATTTT
CDR3aa: CASGTYSNQPQHF

v_gene: TRBV28
j_gene: TRBJ2-1
abundance: few
d_gene: TRBD2
CDR3nt: TGTGCCAGCACCTCACAGCTAGCGGGGGTGTACAATGAGCAGTTCTTC
CDR3aa: CASTSQLAGVYNEQFF

v_gene: TRBV6-5
j_gene: TRBJ2-2
abundance: NA
d_gene: TRBD1
CDR3nt: TGTGCCAGCAGCCAGACAGGGACGAACACCGGGGAGCTGTTTTTT
CDR3aa: CASSQTGTNTGELFF

v_gene: TRBV27
j_gene: TRBJ1-5
abundance: NA
d_gene: NA
CDR3nt: TGTGCCAGCAGTTTTGCCAGAAATCAGCCCCAGCATTTT
CDR3aa: CASSFARNQPQHF

v_gene: TRBV29-1
j_gene: TRBJ1-1
abundance: NA
d_gene: NA
CDR3nt: TGCAGCGTTTGTGTAACACAGGGGAACACTGAAGCTTTCTTT
CDR3aa: CSVCVTQGNTEAFF

v_gene: TRBV7-6
j_gene: TRBJ2-1
abundance: NA
d_gene: NA
CDR3nt: TGTGCCAGCAGCTCACGCCTACGGGAGCAGTTCTTC
CDR3aa: CASSSRLREQFF

v_gene: TRBV7-9
j_gene: TRBJ2-1
abundance: NA
d_gene: NA
CDR3nt: TGTGCCAGCAGCTCCCGGGACAATGAGCAGTTCTTC
CDR3aa: CASSSRDNEQFF

v_gene: TRBV19
j_gene: TRBJ1-4
abundance: NA
d_gene: NA
CDR3nt: TGTGCCAGTAGTACTCGTACACCGGGTGGTAATGAAAAACTGTTTTTT
CDR3aa: CASSTRTPGGNEKLFF

v_gene: TRBV18
j_gene: TRBJ2-1
abundance: few
d_gene: TRBD1
CDR3nt: TGTGCCAGCTCACCCGGGACAGGGTCAAATGAGCAGTTCTTC
CDR3aa: CASSPGTGSNEQFF

v_gene: TRBV5-1
j_gene: TRBJ2-7
abundance: NA
d_gene: NA
CDR3nt: TGCGCCAGCAGCCCCTTCGGAGGGGTGGGCGAGCAGTACTTC
CDR3aa: CASSPFGGVGEQYF

v_gene: TRBV10-3
j_gene: TRBJ2-3
abundance: NA
d_gene: TRBD2
CDR3nt: TGTGCCATCAGCGCCCGGACTAGCGGGGGACTCACAGATACGCAGTATTTT
CDR3aa: CAISARTSGGLTDTQYF

v_gene: TRBV6-1
j_gene: TRBJ1-6
abundance: NA
d_gene: TRBD1
CDR3nt: TGTGCCAGCAGCAACGGACAGGGATATAATTCACCCCTCCACTTT
CDR3aa: CASSNGQGYNSPLHF

v_gene: TRBV9
j_gene: TRBJ2-1
abundance: NA
d_gene: NA
CDR3nt: TGTGCCAGCAGCGTAGGGGCAGCATCCTACAATGAGCAGTTCTTC
CDR3aa: CASSVGAASYNEQFF

v_gene: TRBV14
j_gene: TRBJ2-7
abundance: NA
d_gene: NA
CDR3nt: TGTGCCAGCAGTCCCTCCCCGGTCGAGCAGTACTTC
CDR3aa: CASSPSPVEQYF

v_gene: TRBV6-5
j_gene: TRBJ2-5
abundance: once
d_gene: NA
CDR3nt: TGTGCCAGCAAGGCCGGACTCTTCCAAGAGACCCAGTACTTC
CDR3aa: CASKAGLFQETQYF

v_gene: TRBV6-5
j_gene: TRBJ2-7
abundance: NA
d_gene: NA
CDR3nt: TGTGCCAGCAGTTACCAGGGGCCTCCCTACGAGCAGTACTTC
CDR3aa: CASSYQGPPYEQYF

v_gene: TRBV5-4
j_gene: TRBJ2-1
abundance: NA
d_gene: TRBD2
CDR3nt: TGTGCCTTCCTAGCGGGGATAGGTAGCTCCTACAATGAGCAGTTCTTC
CDR3aa: CAFLAGIGSSYNEQFF

v_gene: TRBV18
j_gene: TRBJ1-6
abundance: NA
d_gene: TRBD1
CDR3nt: TGTGCCAGCTCACCGGGACAGGATAATTCGCCCCTCCACTTT
CDR3aa: CASSPGQDNSPLHF

v_gene: TRBV5-4
j_gene: TRBJ2-5
abundance: NA
d_gene: TRBD1
CDR3nt: TGTGCCAGCAGCTTGGTAGGGGGCATAAGGGAGACCCAGTACTTC
CDR3aa: CASSLVGGIRETQYF

v_gene: TRBV18
j_gene: TRBJ2-3
abundance: few
d_gene: NA
CDR3nt: TGTGCCAGCTCACTATCGTTAACAGATACGCAGTATTTT
CDR3aa: CASSLSLTDTQYF

v_gene: TRBV15
j_gene: TRBJ1-3
abundance: NA
d_gene: TRBD1
CDR3nt: TGTGCCACCAGCATTTACAGGGGACTCTCTGGAAACACCATATATTTT
CDR3aa: CATSIYRGLSGNTIYF